These 24 T cell receptor beta chains came from one sample sequenced in a study of T cell changes during pregnancy in multiple sclerosis. Profiling relied on immunoSEQ multiplex PCR, and the TCRdb table lists in-frame clones only, not all of them. The sample shows under 40,000 clones, 90% of them seen only once. Source: CD8+ T cells from peripheral blood mononuclear cells, taken in the first trimester of pregnancy. The source is a female donor with multiple sclerosis, enrolled in a pregnancy study.

The V gene is TRBV27, the J gene TRBJ2-5, with 10 nucleotides matching TRBD2. V lost 2 bases and J lost 5; bases outside the gene matches: 5. Germline V gene data show CDR1 as MNHEY and CDR2 as SMNVEV (reference sequence). The CDR3 has 15 amino acids. The CDR3 here is CASSLSGRAQETQYF. The CDR3 region has the DNA TGTGCCAGCAGTTTAAGCGGGAGGGCCCAGGAGACCCAGTACTTC.

The gene calls are TRBV27 and TRBJ2-7, with no clear D. Trimming shortened V by 5 bases and J by 3 bases, and 8 bases separated the two germline ends. This CDR3 region has 12 residues. CDR1 is MNHEY and CDR2 is SMNVEV in the germline V gene (reference sequence). The CDR3 DNA is TGTGCCAGCAGTGATACAGACTACGAGCAGTACTTC. Translation gives CASSDTDYEQYF.

In its sample, this clone was seen once. The V call is TRBV9, the J call TRBJ1-2; D might be TRBD1 (6 bases). The CDR3 spans 15 residues. The germline V gene encodes CDR1 SGDLS and CDR2 YYNGEE. V shed 0 bases and J shed 7 bases, with 16 bases lying between them. The CDR3 region is CASSVGRGPLPGYTF. DNA for the CDR3: TGTGCCAGCAGCGTAGGCAGGGGCCCCCTCCCTGGCTACACCTTC.

This clone turned up a few times. This chain uses TRBV19 with TRBJ1-5; D gene ambiguous. CDR3 length equals 14 residues. V was pared by 5 bases and J by 3 bases, with 11 bases between. Germline assignment: CDR1 LNHDA and CDR2 SQIVND (reference sequence). The DNA of the CDR3 is TGTGCCAGTAGTTTTGTGGCCCACAATCAGCCCCAGCATTTT. It specifies CASSFVAHNQPQHF.

The chain is built from TRBV6-5 and TRBJ2-2; TRBD2 aligns across 14 bases. V gave up 5 bases and J gave up 7 bases; unmatched junction bases: 3. Looked up from germline, CDR1 is MNHEY and CDR2 is SVGAGI. The CDR3 is 15 residues long. The CDR3 region is CASSLGTSGSGELFF. The DNA for the CDR3 is TGTGCCAGCAGTCTCGGGACTAGCGGGAGCGGGGAGCTGTTTTTT.

In its sample, this clone was seen once. The chain uses TRBV5-4 and TRBJ2-1; TRBD1 is a possible D gene (5 bases). The CDR3 runs 15 residues. Trimming took 4 bases from V and 8 from J, leaving 19 bases between them. CDR1 SGHNT and CDR2 YYREEE come from the germline V gene (reference sequence). CDR3 nucleotide sequence: TGTGCCAGCAGCGCCCGAGTAGGGGCCCATGATGAGCAGTTCTTC. The encoded protein is CASSARVGAHDEQFF.

This clone was detected only a few times. The chain uses TRBV28 and TRBJ2-2, with 10 bases aligning to TRBD2. There are 16 residues in the CDR3. The V and J ends lost 1 base and 9 bases, in that order; junction bases with no gene match: 8. Germline CDR1 and CDR2: MDHEN and SYDVKM. CDR3 DNA sequence: TGTGCCAGCAGTTTATTGACTAGCGGGTCGGTTAGGGAGCTGTTTTTT. As protein: CASSLLTSGSVRELFF.

In this sample, this clone turned up a few times. This sequence joins TRBV27 and TRBJ1-1; 8 nucleotides agree with TRBD1. CDR1 MNHEY and CDR2 SMNVEV come from the germline V gene (reference sequence). The ends lost 6 bases at V and 10 bases at J; junction bases unmatched: 10. CDR3 length equals 13 residues. DNA for the CDR3: TGTGCCAGCAGATATGGACAGGGAGCACCAGCTTTCTTT. Protein sequence: CASRYGQGAPAFF.

By share, this clone ranks as medium-sized (0.01 to 0.1%). The chain is built from TRBV6-6 and TRBJ2-2; 8 bases match TRBD1. The V gene end was trimmed by 6 bases and the J gene end by 6 bases; junction bases not matched to a gene: 9. CDR1 and CDR2 from the germline V gene are MNHNY and SVGAGI (reference sequence). This CDR3 contains 15 residues. The CDR3 DNA follows: TGTGCCAGCAGCATCTTCGGACAGGGTGCCGGGGAGCTGTTTTTT. Amino acid sequence: CASSIFGQGAGELFF.

This sequence joins TRBV27 and TRBJ2-1; 9 bases agree with TRBD1. CDR3 size: 16 residues. Germline CDR1 and CDR2: MNHEY and SMNVEV (reference sequence). Trimming at V came to 2 bases and at J to 5 bases, leaving 7 bases not matched to a gene. The DNA for the CDR3 is TGTGCCAGCAGTTTAATCAACAGGGGGCTCGACAATGAGCAGTTCTTC. This gives the protein CASSLINRGLDNEQFF.

This rearrangement joins TRBV6-5 to TRBJ2-7; 11 nucleotides match TRBD1. V dropped 0 bases and J dropped 5; count of bases not matched to a gene: 0. CDR1 MNHEY and CDR2 SVGAGI come from the germline V gene. The CDR3 loop spans 14 amino acids. The CDR3 sequence: CASSYSGQGDEQYF. The CDR3 DNA reads TGTGCCAGCAGTTACTCGGGACAGGGGGACGAGCAGTACTTC.

There are a few counts of this clone. The chain is built from TRBV7-6 and TRBJ1-5; 10 bases align to TRBD1. Per germline, CDR1 SGHVS and CDR2 FNYEAQ. This CDR3 spans 15 amino acids. Unmatched junction bases numbered 2, after V lost 1 base and J lost 5 bases. The CDR3 DNA reads as TGTGCCAGCAGCTTAGGAGGGACAGGGGATCAGCCCCAGCATTTT. It encodes CASSLGGTGDQPQHF.

The chain has TRBV29-1 and TRBJ1-1; D gene unclear. Trimming took off 4 bases at V and 8 bases at J, with 11 bases between the two ends. The CDR3 consists of 11 residues. From germline, CDR1 is SQVTM and CDR2 ANQGSEA. CDR3 sequence reads: CSVARREEAFF. CDR3 DNA sequence: TGCAGCGTTGCCCGTCGAGAAGAAGCTTTCTTT.

V and J are TRBV7-9 and TRBJ2-2; 14 bases match TRBD2. Germline V CDR1 and CDR2: SEHNR, FQNEAQ (reference sequence). This CDR3 region has 16 residues. Trimming at V came to 5 bases and at J to 8 bases, leaving 7 bases not matched to a gene. The CDR3 here is CASSAGLAGEGGELFF. CDR3 sequence (DNA): TGTGCCAGCAGCGCGGGACTAGCGGGAGAAGGAGGGGAGCTGTTTTTT.

This clone has just a few counts. This rearrangement joins TRBV5-4 to TRBJ2-2; D call uncertain. Trimming stripped 1 base from V and 4 bases from J, with 5 bases between. The CDR3 length is 13 residues. CDR1 and CDR2 from the germline V gene are SGHNT and YYREEE (reference sequence). Here the CDR3 DNA reads TGTGCCAGCAGCTTGTCGGGCACCGGGGAGCTGTTTTTT. Translated: CASSLSGTGELFF.

Here the CDR3 reads CASRLTGHNEQFF. CDR3 nucleotides: TGTGCCAGCAGACTGACAGGGCACAATGAGCAGTTCTTC. The V gene is TRBV6-5, the J gene TRBJ2-1, with 7 bases that match TRBD1. The germline V gene has CDR1 MNHEY and CDR2 SVGAGI. The CDR3 spans 13 residues. With V trimmed by 6 bases and J by 5 bases, 4 bases remained unmatched.

This chain connects TRBV7-8 to TRBJ2-5, with TRBD1 matching 9 bases. Judging by the DNA end, TRBJ2-7 fits better; the J call may be wrong. CDR1 is SGHVS, CDR2 FQNEAQ, per germline. The CDR3 is made up of 18 amino acids. The CDR3 loop is CASSLGGAVAGQGNEQYF. The CDR3 DNA sequence: TGTGCCAGCAGCTTGGGCGGGGCCGTGGCGGGACAGGGTAACGAGCAGTACTTC.

The chain uses TRBV6-1 and TRBJ2-7; TRBD2 might be the D (6 bases). This CDR3 contains 15 residues. V lost 1 base to trimming and J lost 6 bases, with 16 bases between them. The germline CDR1 and CDR2 sequences are MNHNS and SASEGT. The CDR3 here is CASSEGIVISGEQYF. In DNA, the CDR3 is TGTGCCAGCAGTGAAGGGATTGTCATTAGCGGCGAGCAGTACTTC.

The J gene is TRBJ2-1, the V gene TRBV7-9, with D perhaps matching TRBD1 (7 bases). The CDR3 runs 16 residues. The V end was cut by 2 bases, the J end by 3 bases, with 14 bases between. Germline loops: CDR1 SEHNR, CDR2 FQNEAQ (reference sequence). For the CDR3, the DNA is TGTGCCAGCAGCTTAATGCTGCGGGACAGCTACAATGAGCAGTTCTTC. It translates to CASSLMLRDSYNEQFF.

The chain uses TRBV28 and TRBJ1-5, with 8 bases aligning to TRBD1. Looked up from germline, CDR1 is MDHEN and CDR2 is SYDVKM. The CDR3 runs to 13 residues. The J segment lost 7 bases and the V segment lost 8 bases, leaving 7 bases of the junction unmatched. The CDR3 DNA sequence: TGTGCCAGCGTAACAGGGGGAGGACAGCCCCAGCATTTT. Translating gives CASVTGGGQPQHF.

This rearrangement joins TRBV5-8 to TRBJ2-6; maybe TRBD2 (5 bases). Germline V gene data show CDR1 as SGHTS and CDR2 as YDEGEE. This CDR3 contains 14 residues. V was trimmed by 7 bases and J by 1 base, leaving 9 bases between them. CDR3 in amino acids: CASRRGSGANVLTF. As DNA, the CDR3 is TGTGCCAGCCGGCGAGGGTCTGGGGCCAACGTCCTGACTTTC.

V gene TRBV6-5 combines with J gene TRBJ1-2; 8 positions agree with TRBD1. V was clipped by 4 bases and J by 8 bases; unmatched bases: 3. Germline assignment: CDR1 MNHEY and CDR2 SVGAGI. The CDR3 covers 12 residues. In nucleotides, the CDR3 is TGTGCCAGCAGTTTGACAGGGGACGGCTACACCTTC. Its translation is CASSLTGDGYTF.

The chain joins TRBV18 to TRBJ2-5, with TRBD1 as a possible D gene (6 bases). Trimming took off 5 bases at V and 2 bases at J, with 9 bases between the two ends. The CDR3 has 13 residues. Per germline, CDR1 KGHSH and CDR2 LQKENI. The CDR3 loop is CASSLDRQETQYF. CDR3 coding DNA: TGTGCCAGCTCATTGGACAGACAAGAGACCCAGTACTTC. Drawing the rest from reference TRBV18 and TRBJ2-5, the complete variable domain is NAGVMQNPRHLVRRRGQEARLRCSPMKGHSHVYWYRQLPEEGLKFMVYLQKENIIDESGMPKERFSAEFPKEGPSILRIQQVVRGDSAAYFCASSLDRQETQYFGPGTRLLVL.

The chain employs TRBV6-6 and TRBJ2-7; no clear D. CDR1 and CDR2 from the germline V gene are MNHNY and SVGAGI (reference sequence). The CDR3 has 11 amino acids. V was trimmed by 0 bases and J by 7 bases, leaving 4 bases between them. The CDR3 protein is CASSYSQEQYF. The CDR3 nucleotides read TGTGCCAGCAGTTACTCGCAGGAGCAGTACTTC.